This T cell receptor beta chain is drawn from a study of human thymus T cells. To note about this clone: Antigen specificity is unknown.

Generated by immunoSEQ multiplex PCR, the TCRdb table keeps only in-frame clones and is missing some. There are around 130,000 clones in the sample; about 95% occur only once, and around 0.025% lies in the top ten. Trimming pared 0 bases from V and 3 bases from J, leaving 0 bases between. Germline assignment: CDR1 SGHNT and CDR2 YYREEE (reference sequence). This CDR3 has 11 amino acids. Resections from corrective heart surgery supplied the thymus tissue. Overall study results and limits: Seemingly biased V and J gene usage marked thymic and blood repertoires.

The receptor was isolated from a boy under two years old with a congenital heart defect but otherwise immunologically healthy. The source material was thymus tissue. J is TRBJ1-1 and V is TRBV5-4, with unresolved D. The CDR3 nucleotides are TGTGCCAGCAGCTTGGACACTGAAGCTTTCTTT. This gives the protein CASSLDTEAFF.